Presented here are 21 T cell receptor beta chains from one specimen sequenced in a study of tumor-infiltrating lymphocytes in oesophageal squamous cell carcinoma. TCRdb independently ran MiXCR on the PCR reads; one entry per CDR3 protein. This repertoire shows tens of thousands of distinct CDR3 sequences, about 35% found once; its top ten account for 9.5% to 13%. The specimen sequenced was esophageal tumor tissue. These receptors all come from a male donor with esophageal squamous cell carcinoma.

This clonotype was seen repeatedly, ten times or more. The V call is TRBV12-3 or TRBV12-4, the J call TRBJ2-7, with D maybe TRBD1 (6 bases). Between the trimmed V and J ends, which lost 5 bases and 7 bases, there was a span of 15 bases. The CDR3 covers 13 residues. CDR3 sequence: CASSPTGYNEQYF. The CDR3 DNA sequence: TGTGCCAGCAGTCCGACAGGTTACAATGAGCAGTACTTC.

A word on this clonotype: Since no conserved phenylalanine or tryptophan closes the CDR3, a read error is the likely cause. It is unclear where the CDR3 begins or ends on the DNA, so no DNA is shown, and the CDR3 is as TCRdb lists it. The chain recombines TRBV28 with TRBJ2-1. A total of 11 residues make up the CDR3, ends included. Germline V lookup: CDR1 MDHEN, CDR2 SYDVKM. This CDR3 is CASSLRDPVLS.

This clonotype was counted at least ten times. This chain joins TRBV2 and TRBJ1-1, with D possibly TRBD1 on 6 matching bases. V lost 8 bases to trimming and J lost 4 bases, with 14 bases between them. Germline lookup yields CDR1 SNHLY and CDR2 FYNNEI. The CDR3 totals 13 residues. The CDR3 DNA is TGTGCCAGCGGTCGGGGGGCAGGCACTGAAGCTTTCTTT. Its protein is CASGRGAGTEAFF.

This clonotype has ten or more counts. This chain joins TRBV24-1 and TRBJ1-2; the match to TRBD1 covers 10 bases. The CDR3 is 14 amino acids. Unmatched junction bases numbered 4, after V lost 4 bases and J lost 6 bases. Germline CDR1 KGHDR, CDR2 SFDVKD. As DNA, the CDR3 is TGTGCCACCAGTGACGACAGGGGGCCAGATGGCTACACCTTC. Encoded protein: CATSDDRGPDGYTF.

This clonotype was observed many times. The rearrangement links TRBV11-2 to TRBJ2-7, with D unresolved. This CDR3 spans 12 amino acids. Germline CDR1 reads SGHAT; CDR2 reads FQNNGV. The V end was cut by 1 base, the J end by 4 bases, with 5 bases between. CDR3 nucleotide sequence: TGTGCCAGCAGCTTAGTTTTTTACGAGCAGTACTTC. It is translated as CASSLVFYEQYF.

This clonotype has ten or more counts. J is TRBJ2-4 and V is TRBV6-1; D might be TRBD1 (6 bases). Trimming cost V 2 bases and J 6 bases, with 14 bases left between them. Germline lookup yields CDR1 MNHNS and CDR2 SASEGT. The CDR3 runs to 15 residues. CDR3 nucleotide sequence: TGTGCCAGCAGTGAAATTGGAACAGGGAGAAACATTCAGTACTTC. This sequence encodes CASSEIGTGRNIQYF.

About this clonotype: One base away lies a much larger clone, so this may be a sequencing read error. This chain uses TRBV12-3 or TRBV12-4 with TRBJ2-5; 10 nucleotides agree with TRBD2. The length of the CDR3 is 14 residues. V lost 6 bases and J lost 11; bases outside the gene matches: 12. As DNA, the CDR3 is TGTGCCAGCAGAGAGAGCGGGAGGGACAATGAGCAGTACTTC. This sequence encodes CASRESGRDNEQYF.

This clonotype was seen at least ten times. This chain links TRBV4-1 with TRBJ2-5; no firm D call. Trimming stripped 2 bases from V and 0 bases from J, with 13 bases between. Germline V gene data show CDR1 as MGHRA and CDR2 as YSYEKL. The CDR3 totals 16 residues. The CDR3 reads CASSQIWGSYQETQYF. The DNA of the CDR3 is TGCGCCAGCAGCCAAATATGGGGAAGTTACCAAGAGACCCAGTACTTC.

This clonotype was picked up many times. One end of the junction does not line up with germline, which may come from a read error. The chain carries TRBV6-1 and TRBJ2-7; 7 nucleotides line up with TRBD2. CDR1 is MNHNS and CDR2 is SASEGT in the germline V gene. The CDR3 loop spans 15 amino acids. CDR3 nucleotide sequence: TGTGCCAGCACCCTGGGGGGGGACGGGAATTCACCCCTCCACTTC. This gives the protein CASTLGGDGNSPLHF.

This clonotype was picked up many times. V is TRBV6-2 or TRBV6-3 and J is TRBJ2-7; D tentatively reads TRBD1 or TRBD2 (7 bases each). Looked up from germline, CDR1 is MNHEY and CDR2 is SVGEGT. The CDR3 is 13 residues long. The V end was cut by 6 bases, the J end by 3 bases, with 12 bases between. CDR3 DNA sequence: TGTGCCAGCAGGTCCAGGGGGGGCTACGAGCAGTACTTC. It specifies CASRSRGGYEQYF.

This clonotype was seen at least ten times. The chain joins TRBV7-9 to TRBJ2-5; D is perhaps TRBD1 or TRBD2 (5 bases each). V lost 4 bases and J 10 bases, leaving 19 bases between the germline ends. Germline V CDR1 and CDR2: SEHNR, FQNEAQ (reference sequence). CDR3 length: 14 residues. CDR3 sequence reads: CASSYPDGTRDQYF. DNA of the CDR3: TGTGCCAGCAGCTACCCGGACGGGACGAGAGACCAGTACTTC.

The rearrangement links TRBV6-1 to TRBJ2-3; 10 bases agree with TRBD1. CDR1 and CDR2 (germline): MNHNS, SASEGT. V shed 8 bases, J shed 6 bases, and the junction held 8 bases outside the gene matches. The length of the CDR3 is 14 residues. In nucleotides, the CDR3 is TGTGCCAGCGTCCCCGGACAGGGGGGGGATACGCAGTATTTT. It is translated as CASVPGQGGDTQYF.

This clonotype was detected many times. The chain couples TRBV12-3 or TRBV12-4 to TRBJ2-1; TRBD2 agrees at 13 bases. The J call may be faulty, since TRBJ2-7 better matches the DNA end. This CDR3 is 16 amino acids long. The DNA for the CDR3 is TGTGCCAGCAGTTTAGCTCGACTAGCGGGAGGCAATGAGCAGTACTTC. Protein sequence: CASSLARLAGGNEQYF.

There are a few counts of this clonotype. The chain has TRBV19 and TRBJ2-7; 7 nucleotides match TRBD2. J gave up 1 base and V 7 bases, and 4 bases lay outside the gene matches. CDR3 length: 13 residues. The germline gives CDR1 LNHDA, CDR2 SQIVND (reference sequence). This chain's CDR3 is CASNGGLSYEQYF. The CDR3 nucleotides are TGTGCCAGTAACGGGGGACTATCCTACGAGCAGTACTTC.

The genes are TRBV3-1 and TRBJ2-7; no reliable D call. The germline V and J ends were trimmed by 2 bases and 8 bases, with 16 bases remaining between them. Germline V CDR1 and CDR2: LGHDT, YNNKEL (reference sequence). The CDR3 totals 14 residues. The DNA for the CDR3 is TGTGCCAGCAGCCAACACTCTACCGAACCAAAGCAGTACTTC. This codes for CASSQHSTEPKQYF.

The chain has TRBV7-7 and TRBJ2-3; the match to TRBD2 covers 8 bases. Near its end, the DNA agrees better with TRBJ2-1, so the J call may be wrong. Germline CDR1 reads SSHAT; CDR2 reads FNYEAQ (reference sequence). This CDR3 contains 16 residues. DNA of the CDR3: TGTGCCAGCAGCCCCGTAGGCGGGAGGCAGTACAATGAGCAGTTCTTC. Encoded protein: CASSPVGGRQYNEQFF.

The table lists this clonotype with many counts. A much larger clone is a single base away; this may be a read error. This chain uses TRBV7-6 with TRBJ2-1; no clear D gene. The CDR3 consists of 13 residues. The germline CDR1 and CDR2 sequences are SGHVS and FNYEAQ. Between the trimmed V and J ends, which lost 1 base and 10 bases, there was a span of 11 bases. CDR3 region: CASSLDHSYEQFF. The CDR3 nucleotides are TGTGCCAGCAGCTTAGATCACAGCTACGAGCAGTTCTTC.

V is TRBV7-4 and J is TRBJ1-6; D is possibly TRBD1 (5 bases). Deletions cut 8 bases from V and 7 bases from J, with 18 bases between. The CDR3 has 15 residues. CDR1 is SGHVT and CDR2 is SQSDAQ in the germline V gene. The CDR3: CASRDYDRDNSPLHF. CDR3 DNA: TGTGCCAGCCGAGATTATGACAGAGACAATTCACCCCTCCACTTT.

This clonotype was observed a single time. The rearrangement joins TRBV7-2 to TRBJ2-7; 9 bases match TRBD1. TRBJ2-1 explains the end of the DNA better; the J call may be wrong. This CDR3 region has 18 residues. The germline V gene encodes CDR1 SGHTA and CDR2 FQGNSA. CDR3 DNA: TGTGCCAGCAGCCCCGTCCCGGGACAGGGTTGGGCATACAATGAGCAGTTCTTC. It specifies CASSPVPGQGWAYNEQFF.

This clonotype was recorded at least ten times. This chain joins TRBV7-2 and TRBJ2-3; D may be TRBD1 or TRBD2 (5 bases each). Germline lookup yields CDR1 SGHTA and CDR2 FQGNSA. V was cut by 5 bases and J by 8 bases, with 14 bases left in between. The CDR3 is 13 amino acids. The CDR3 here is CASSSPGLITQYF. CDR3 nucleotide sequence: TGTGCCAGCAGCAGTCCGGGGCTAATTACGCAGTATTTT.

By share, this clonotype ranks as medium-sized. V and J are TRBV7-2 and TRBJ2-7; maybe TRBD1 (5 bases). This CDR3 spans 15 amino acids. Germline loops: CDR1 SGHTA, CDR2 FQGNSA. The V and J ends lost 2 bases and 0 bases respectively, with 11 bases between them. The DNA of the CDR3 is TGTGCCAGCAGCTTACGCTGGACAACCTCCTACGAGCAGTACTTC. This translates into CASSLRWTTSYEQYF.